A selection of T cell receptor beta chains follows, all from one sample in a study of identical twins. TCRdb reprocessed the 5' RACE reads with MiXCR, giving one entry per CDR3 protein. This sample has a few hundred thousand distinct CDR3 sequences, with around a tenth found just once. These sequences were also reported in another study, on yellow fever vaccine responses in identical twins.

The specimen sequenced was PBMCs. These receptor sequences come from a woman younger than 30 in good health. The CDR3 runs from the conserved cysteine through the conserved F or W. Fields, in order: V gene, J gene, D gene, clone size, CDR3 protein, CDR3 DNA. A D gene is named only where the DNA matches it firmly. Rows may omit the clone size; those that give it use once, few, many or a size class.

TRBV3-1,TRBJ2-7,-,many,CASSQDPPWGAGASYEQYF,TGTGCCAGCAGCCAAGATCCACCGTGGGGGGCGGGGGCCTCCTACGAGCAGTACTTC
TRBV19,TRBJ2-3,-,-,CASSIVAPAGDAFTDTQYF,TGTGCCAGTAGTATAGTAGCCCCCGCAGGGGATGCCTTCACAGATACGCAGTATTTT
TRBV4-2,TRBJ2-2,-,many,CASIGSNTGELFF,TGTGCCAGCATTGGTTCTAACACCGGGGAGCTGTTTTTT
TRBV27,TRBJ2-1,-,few,CASSHSRDEQFF,TGTGCCAGCAGCCATTCTAGGGATGAGCAGTTCTTC
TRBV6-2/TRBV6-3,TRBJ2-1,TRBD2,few,CASTRGRTGGPYNEQFF,TGTGCCAGCACCCGAGGGCGGACGGGAGGGCCCTACAATGAGCAGTTCTTC
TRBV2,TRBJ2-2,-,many,CASSEAEGGELFF,TGTGCCAGCAGTGAAGCGGAGGGCGGGGAGCTGTTTTTT
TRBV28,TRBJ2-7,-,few,CASNTGPGYEQYF,TGTGCCAGCAACACGGGCCCCGGATACGAGCAGTACTTC
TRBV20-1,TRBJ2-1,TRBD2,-,CSARDLGRGGLGNEQFF,TGCAGTGCTAGAGATCTGGGACGGGGGGGCCTCGGGAATGAGCAGTTCTTC
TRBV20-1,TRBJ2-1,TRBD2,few,CSARGTSGGEYEQFF,TGCAGTGCTAGGGGGACTAGCGGGGGGGAGTATGAGCAGTTCTTC
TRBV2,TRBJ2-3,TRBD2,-,CASSPSGGHYSTDTQYF,TGTGCCAGCAGTCCTAGCGGGGGGCACTACAGCACAGATACGCAGTATTTT
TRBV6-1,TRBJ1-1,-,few,CASKLRDTSREAFF,TGTGCCAGTAAACTACGGGACACCTCTCGTGAAGCTTTCTTT
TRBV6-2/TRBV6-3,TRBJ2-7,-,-,CASRRADPGLLTGEQYF,TGTGCCAGCAGGCGCGCAGACCCGGGACTGCTTACGGGAGAGCAGTACTTC
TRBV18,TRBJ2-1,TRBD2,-,CASSQLAGGPHEQFF,TGTGCCAGCTCACAACTAGCGGGAGGGCCCCATGAGCAGTTCTTC
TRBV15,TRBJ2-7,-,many,CATSPTDRSSYEQYF,TGTGCCACCAGCCCTACAGACAGAAGCTCCTACGAGCAGTACTTC
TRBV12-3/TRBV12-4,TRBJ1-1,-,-,CASNEATEAFF,TGTGCCAGCAACGAGGCCACTGAAGCTTTCTTT
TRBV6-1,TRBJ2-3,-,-,CASSEYEGYADTQYF,TGTGCCAGCAGTGAATACGAGGGTTACGCAGATACGCAGTATTTT
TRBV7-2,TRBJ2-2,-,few,CASSPPATTHRSGELFF,TGTGCCAGCAGCCCTCCCGCGACAACCCACCGCTCCGGGGAGCTGTTTTTT
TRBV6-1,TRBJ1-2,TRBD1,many,CASRVPGQNYGYTF,TGTGCCAGCCGTGTTCCGGGACAGAACTATGGCTACACCTTC
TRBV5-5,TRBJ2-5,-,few,CASSLDTGPGTQYF,TGTGCCAGCAGCTTGGATACAGGGCCGGGGACCCAGTACTTC
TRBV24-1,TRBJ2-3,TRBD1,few,CATSDFGQASDTQYF,TGTGCCACCAGTGATTTCGGACAGGCGTCAGATACGCAGTATTTT
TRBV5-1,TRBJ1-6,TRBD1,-,CASSLEGDRRQAPLHF,TGCGCCAGCAGCTTGGAGGGGGACAGGCGGCAGGCACCCCTCCACTTT
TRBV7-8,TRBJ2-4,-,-,CASSFGDEGIQYF,TGTGCCAGCAGCTTTGGGGATGAGGGCATTCAGTACTTC
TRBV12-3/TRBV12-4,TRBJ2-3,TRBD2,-,CASNPHPGTSVQDTQYF,TGTGCCAGCAACCCCCACCCCGGGACTAGCGTACAAGATACGCAGTATTTT
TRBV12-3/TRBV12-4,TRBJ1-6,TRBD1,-,CASSSQGARDSPLHF,TGTGCCAGCAGTTCGCAGGGGGCGAGGGATTCACCCCTCCACTTT
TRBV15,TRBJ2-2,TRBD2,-,CATSREDKRGTGELFF,TGTGCCACCAGCAGAGAAGATAAGCGGGGCACCGGGGAGCTGTTTTTT
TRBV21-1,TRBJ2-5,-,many,CASSKGREGLRETQYF,TGTGCCAGCAGCAAAGGGCGGGAGGGCCTGCGAGAGACCCAGTACTTC
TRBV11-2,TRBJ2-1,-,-,CASSFAGHNEQFF,TGTGCCAGCAGCTTCGCGGGCCACAATGAGCAGTTCTTC
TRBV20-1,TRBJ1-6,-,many,CSAKIRGGNSPLHF,TGCAGTGCTAAGATACGAGGGGGTAATTCACCCCTCCACTTT
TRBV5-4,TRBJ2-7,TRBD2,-,CASSSPSGYTYEQYF,TGTGCCAGCAGCTCGCCTAGCGGGTATACCTACGAGCAGTACTTC
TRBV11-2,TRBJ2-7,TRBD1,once,CASSLRGPPYEQYF,TGTGCCAGCAGCCTCAGGGGGCCCCCCTACGAGCAGTACTTC
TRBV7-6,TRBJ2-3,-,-,CASRGWGPTDTQYF,TGTGCCAGCCGAGGGTGGGGACCCACAGATACGCAGTATTTT
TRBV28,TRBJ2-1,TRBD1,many,CASTPSGTGYNEQFF,TGTGCCAGCACCCCCTCGGGGACAGGCTACAATGAGCAGTTCTTC
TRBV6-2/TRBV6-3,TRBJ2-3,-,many,CASSYPPVTQYF,TGTGCCAGCAGTTACCCTCCCGTTACGCAGTATTTT
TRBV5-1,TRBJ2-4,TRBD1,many,CASSITGTGGYTGPNIQYF,TGCGCCAGCAGCATAACCGGGACAGGGGGCTATACGGGCCCCAACATTCAGTACTTC
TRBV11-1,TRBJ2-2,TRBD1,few,CASSPRDRGRFSVRELFF,TGTGCCAGCAGCCCAAGGGACAGGGGGCGCTTTAGTGTCCGGGAGCTGTTTTTT
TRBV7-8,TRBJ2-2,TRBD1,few,CASSLGAGGNTGELFF,TGTGCCAGCAGCTTAGGGGCAGGGGGGAACACCGGGGAGCTGTTTTTT
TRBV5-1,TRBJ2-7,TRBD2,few,CASSLTGGRGYEQYF,TGCGCCAGCAGCCTTACGGGGGGGCGCGGTTACGAGCAGTACTTC
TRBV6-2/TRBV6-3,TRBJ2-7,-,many,CASSSTLTYEQYF,TGTGCCAGCAGTTCGACACTTACCTACGAGCAGTACTTC
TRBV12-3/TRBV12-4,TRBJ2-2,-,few,CASSGFLAGELFF,TGTGCCAGCAGCGGATTTCTGGCCGGGGAGCTGTTTTTT
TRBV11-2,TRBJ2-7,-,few,CASSSTTGYEQYF,TGTGCCAGCAGCTCGACCACGGGCTACGAGCAGTACTTC
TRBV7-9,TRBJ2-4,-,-,CASSPGAPSTRNIQYF,TGTGCCAGCAGCCCCGGAGCGCCATCAACGAGAAACATTCAGTACTTC
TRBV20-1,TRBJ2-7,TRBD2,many,CSATAGLGNEQYF,TGCAGTGCCACCGCGGGACTAGGCAACGAGCAGTACTTC
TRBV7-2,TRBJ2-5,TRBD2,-,CASSLASGRTETQYF,TGTGCCAGCAGCTTAGCCAGCGGGAGGACGGAGACCCAGTACTTC
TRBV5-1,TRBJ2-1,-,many,CASSLGAGFLNEQFF,TGCGCCAGCAGCTTGGGGGCAGGGTTCTTGAATGAGCAGTTCTTC
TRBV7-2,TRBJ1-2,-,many,CASSLATVDWVYGYTF,TGTGCCAGCAGCTTAGCTACTGTGGACTGGGTCTATGGCTACACCTTC
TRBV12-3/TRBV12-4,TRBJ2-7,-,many,CASSSFYEQYF,TGTGCCAGCAGTTCGTTCTACGAGCAGTACTTC
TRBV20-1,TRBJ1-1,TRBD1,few,CSAMPGQGRWDTEAFF,TGCAGTGCTATGCCGGGACAGGGGAGGTGGGACACTGAAGCTTTCTTT
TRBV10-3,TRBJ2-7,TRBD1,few,CAIDGSGTGAEQYF,TGTGCCATCGATGGTTCCGGGACAGGGGCCGAGCAGTACTTC
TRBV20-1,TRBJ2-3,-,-,CSAHPAGGVATDTQYF,TGCAGTGCTCACCCGGCTGGCGGGGTGGCCACAGATACGCAGTATTTT
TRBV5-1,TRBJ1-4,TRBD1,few,CASSTTGGSEKLFF,TGCGCCAGCAGCACTACAGGGGGGAGTGAAAAACTGTTTTTT
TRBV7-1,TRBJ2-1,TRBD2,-,CASVRVGTPGLAHKGPYNEQFF,TGTGCCAGCGTACGAGTTGGCACCCCGGGACTAGCTCATAAGGGCCCCTACAATGAGCAGTTCTTC
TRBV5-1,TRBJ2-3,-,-,CASSFNRPDTQYF,TGCGCCAGCAGCTTTAACAGGCCGGATACGCAGTATTTT